This T cell receptor (beta chain) was recovered during a study of memory CD4+ T cells and cytomegalovirus serostatus. Single viable CD3+CD4+CD8-CD45RO+ cells were sorted as the memory CD4+ T cells. Donors' CMV status reflects serum IgG against pp150, pp28, p38, p52. After thawing, CD4+ T cells were positively selected. Profiling relied on immunoSEQ multiplex PCR, and the TCRdb table lists in-frame clones only, not all of them. The sample yields 50,000 to 60,000 clones, over 65% seen once. This TCR was sampled from an adult in good health and CMV-seronegative. The sequenced sample was memory CD4+ T cells from blood.

The CDR3 region has the DNA TGTGCCAGCAGCCAAGGACTAGCGGGTTCCCTGCCTGATACGCAGTATTTT. Its translation: CASSQGLAGSLPDTQYF. The chain has TRBV14 and TRBJ2-3, with 10 bases that match TRBD2. Germline CDR1 is SGHDN and CDR2 is FVKESK. The V gene end was trimmed by 1 base and the J gene end by 6 bases; junction bases not matched to a gene: 10. CDR3 length equals 17 residues.